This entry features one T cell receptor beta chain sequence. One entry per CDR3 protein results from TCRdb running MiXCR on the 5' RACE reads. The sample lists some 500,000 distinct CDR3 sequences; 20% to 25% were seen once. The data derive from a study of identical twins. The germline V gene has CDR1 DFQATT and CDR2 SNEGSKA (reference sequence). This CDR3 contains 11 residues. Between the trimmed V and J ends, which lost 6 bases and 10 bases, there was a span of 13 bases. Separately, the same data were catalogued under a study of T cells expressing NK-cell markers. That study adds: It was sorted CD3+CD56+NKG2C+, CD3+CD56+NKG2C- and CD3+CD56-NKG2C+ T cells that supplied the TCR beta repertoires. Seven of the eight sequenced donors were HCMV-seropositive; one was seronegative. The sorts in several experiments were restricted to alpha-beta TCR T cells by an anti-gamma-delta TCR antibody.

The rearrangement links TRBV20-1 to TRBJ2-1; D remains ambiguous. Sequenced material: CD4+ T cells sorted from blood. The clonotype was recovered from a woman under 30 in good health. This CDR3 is CSAVPQLEQFF. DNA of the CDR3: TGCAGTGCCGTCCCCCAGTTGGAGCAGTTCTTC.